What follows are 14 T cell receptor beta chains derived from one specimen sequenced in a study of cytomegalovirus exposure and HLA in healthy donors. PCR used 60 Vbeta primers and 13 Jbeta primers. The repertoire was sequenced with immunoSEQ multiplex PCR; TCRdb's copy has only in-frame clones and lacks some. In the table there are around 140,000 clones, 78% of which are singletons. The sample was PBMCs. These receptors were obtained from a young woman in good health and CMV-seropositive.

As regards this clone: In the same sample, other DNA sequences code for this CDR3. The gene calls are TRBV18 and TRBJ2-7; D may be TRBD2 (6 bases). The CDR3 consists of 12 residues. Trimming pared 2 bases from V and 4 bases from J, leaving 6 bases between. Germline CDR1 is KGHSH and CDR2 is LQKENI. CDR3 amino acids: CASSPGGYEQYF. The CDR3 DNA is TGTGCCAGCTCACCAGGAGGGTACGAGCAGTACTTC.

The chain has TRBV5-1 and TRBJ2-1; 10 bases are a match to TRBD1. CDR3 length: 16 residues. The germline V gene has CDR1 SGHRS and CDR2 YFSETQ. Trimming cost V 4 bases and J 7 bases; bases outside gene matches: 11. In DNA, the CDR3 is TGCGCCAGCAGCCTAAGTGCCGGGACAGGGGAAAATGAGCAGTTCTTC. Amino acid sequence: CASSLSAGTGENEQFF.

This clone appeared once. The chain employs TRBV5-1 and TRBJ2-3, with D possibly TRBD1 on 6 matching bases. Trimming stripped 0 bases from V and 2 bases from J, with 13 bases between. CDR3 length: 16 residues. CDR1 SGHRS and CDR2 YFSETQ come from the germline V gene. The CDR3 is CASSLGQVNPTDTQYF. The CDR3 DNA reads TGCGCCAGCAGCTTGGGACAGGTCAACCCCACAGATACGCAGTATTTT.

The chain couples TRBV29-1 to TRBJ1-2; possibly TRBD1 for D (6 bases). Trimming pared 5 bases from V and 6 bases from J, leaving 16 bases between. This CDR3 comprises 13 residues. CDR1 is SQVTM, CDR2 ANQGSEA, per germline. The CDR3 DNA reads TGCAGCGTTTTTGGGCAGGGGAAAGATGGCTACACCTTC. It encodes CSVFGQGKDGYTF.

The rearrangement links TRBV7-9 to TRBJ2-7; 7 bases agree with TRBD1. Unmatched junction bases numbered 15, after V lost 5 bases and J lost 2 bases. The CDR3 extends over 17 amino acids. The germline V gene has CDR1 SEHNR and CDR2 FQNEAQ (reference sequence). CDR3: CASSGEGDSSRTYEQYF. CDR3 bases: TGTGCCAGCAGCGGCGAGGGGGACAGCTCCCGCACCTACGAGCAGTACTTC.

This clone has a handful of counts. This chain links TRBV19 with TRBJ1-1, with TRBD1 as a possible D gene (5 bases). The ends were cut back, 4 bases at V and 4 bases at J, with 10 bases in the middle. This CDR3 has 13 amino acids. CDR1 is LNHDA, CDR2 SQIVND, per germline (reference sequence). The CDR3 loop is CASSTGMGTEAFF. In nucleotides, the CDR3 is TGTGCCAGTAGTACAGGGATGGGCACTGAAGCTTTCTTT.

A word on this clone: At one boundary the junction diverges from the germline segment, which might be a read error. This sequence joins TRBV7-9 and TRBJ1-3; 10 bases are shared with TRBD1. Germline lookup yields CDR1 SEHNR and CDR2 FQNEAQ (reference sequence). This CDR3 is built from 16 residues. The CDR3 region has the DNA TGTTCCAGCAGCCCGAGGGGGACAGGGGCTGGAAACACCATATATTTT. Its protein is CSSSPRGTGAGNTIYF.

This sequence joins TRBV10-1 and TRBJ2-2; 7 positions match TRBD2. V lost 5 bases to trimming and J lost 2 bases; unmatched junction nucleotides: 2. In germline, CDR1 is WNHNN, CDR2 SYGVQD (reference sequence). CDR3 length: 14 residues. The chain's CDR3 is CASSRTRNTGELFF. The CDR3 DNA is TGCGCCAGCAGTCGGACTAGAAACACCGGGGAGCTGTTTTTT.

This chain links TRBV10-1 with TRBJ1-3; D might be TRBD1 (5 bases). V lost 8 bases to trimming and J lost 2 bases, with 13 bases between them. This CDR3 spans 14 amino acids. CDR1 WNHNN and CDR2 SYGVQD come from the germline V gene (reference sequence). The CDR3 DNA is TGCGCCAGCCGGTCCAGGGCTGCTGGAAACACCATATATTTT. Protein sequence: CASRSRAAGNTIYF.

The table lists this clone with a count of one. CDR3 DNA sequence: TGTGCCAGTAGTGCCCGAACAGGGTTGAGCACAGATACGCAGTATTTT. Amino acid sequence: CASSARTGLSTDTQYF. The chain uses TRBV19 and TRBJ2-3; a possible D gene is TRBD1 (6 bases). Trimming removed 5 bases from V and 0 bases from J, with 15 bases in between. The CDR3 has 16 residues. Germline assignment: CDR1 LNHDA and CDR2 SQIVND (reference sequence).

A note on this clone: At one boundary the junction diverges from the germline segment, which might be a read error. The CDR3 DNA reads TGTGCCAGCAGCATCTCAAGGGTCCCAGGGGGTTTT. Translated: CASSISRVPGGF. The chain employs TRBV9 and TRBJ2-3; 7 bases line up with TRBD1. The V gene's germline CDR1 is SGDLS and CDR2 YYNGEE. The CDR3 runs 12 residues.

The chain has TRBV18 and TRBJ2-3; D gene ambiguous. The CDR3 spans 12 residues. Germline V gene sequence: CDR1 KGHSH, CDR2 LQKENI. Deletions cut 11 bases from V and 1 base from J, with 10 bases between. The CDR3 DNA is TGTGCCTCCAAGGCGGGCACAGATACGCAGTATTTT. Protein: CASKAGTDTQYF.

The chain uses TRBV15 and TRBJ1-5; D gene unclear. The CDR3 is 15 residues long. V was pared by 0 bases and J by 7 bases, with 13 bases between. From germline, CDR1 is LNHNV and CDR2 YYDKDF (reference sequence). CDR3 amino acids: CATSRDREGGQPQHF. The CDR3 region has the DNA TGTGCCACCAGCAGAGATCGCGAGGGTGGACAGCCCCAGCATTTT.

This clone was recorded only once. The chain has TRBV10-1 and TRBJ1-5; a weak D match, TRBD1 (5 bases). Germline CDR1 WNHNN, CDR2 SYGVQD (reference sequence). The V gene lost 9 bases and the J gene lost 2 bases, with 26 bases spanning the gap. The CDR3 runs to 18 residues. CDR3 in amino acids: CARTDKKRMLAGNQPQHF. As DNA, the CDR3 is TGCGCCAGGACGGACAAGAAGAGGATGTTGGCGGGCAATCAGCCCCAGCATTTT.